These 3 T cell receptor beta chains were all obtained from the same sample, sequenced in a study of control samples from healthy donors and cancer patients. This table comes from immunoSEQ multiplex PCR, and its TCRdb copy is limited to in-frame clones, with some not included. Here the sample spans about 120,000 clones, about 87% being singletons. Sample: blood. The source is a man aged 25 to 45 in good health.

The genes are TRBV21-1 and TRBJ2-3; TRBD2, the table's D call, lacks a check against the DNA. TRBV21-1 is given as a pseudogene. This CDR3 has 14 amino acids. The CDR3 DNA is TGTGCCACCTGGACTAGCGGGGGAGGGGATACGCAGTATTTT. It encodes CATWTSGGGDTQYF.

The chain's CDR3 is CASSLETGVEQYV. The CDR3 nucleotides are TGCGCCAGCAGCCTGGAGACAGGGGTCGAGCAGTACGTC. The chain couples TRBV5-1 to TRBJ2-7; 8 bases are shared with TRBD1. The CDR3 runs to 13 residues. Germline values: CDR1 SGHRS, CDR2 YFSETQ. The V gene end was trimmed by 4 bases and the J gene end by 6 bases; junction bases not matched to a gene: 6.

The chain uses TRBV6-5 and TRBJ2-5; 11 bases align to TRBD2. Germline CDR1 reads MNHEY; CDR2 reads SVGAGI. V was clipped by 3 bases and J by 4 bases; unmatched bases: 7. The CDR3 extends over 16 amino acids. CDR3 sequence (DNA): TGTGCCAGCAGTTATAGCGGGGGGGCTGGTAGAGAGACCCAGTACTTC. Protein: CASSYSGGAGRETQYF.